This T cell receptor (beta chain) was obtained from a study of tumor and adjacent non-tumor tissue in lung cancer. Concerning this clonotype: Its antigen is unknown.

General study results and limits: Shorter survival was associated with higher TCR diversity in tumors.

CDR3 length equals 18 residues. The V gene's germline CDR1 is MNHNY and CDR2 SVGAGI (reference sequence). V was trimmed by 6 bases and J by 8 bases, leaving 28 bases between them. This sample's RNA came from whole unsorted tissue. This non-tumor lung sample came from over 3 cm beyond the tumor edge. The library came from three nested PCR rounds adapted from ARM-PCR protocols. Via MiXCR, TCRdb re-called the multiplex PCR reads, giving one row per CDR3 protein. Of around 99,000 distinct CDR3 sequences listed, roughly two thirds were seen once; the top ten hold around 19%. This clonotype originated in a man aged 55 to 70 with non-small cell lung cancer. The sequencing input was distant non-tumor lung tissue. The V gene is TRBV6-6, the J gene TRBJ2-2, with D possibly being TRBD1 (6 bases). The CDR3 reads CASRKKDWTDSNIGELFF. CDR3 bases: TGTGCCAGCAGGAAGAAAGATTGGACAGACTCGAACATAGGGGAGCTGTTTTTT.